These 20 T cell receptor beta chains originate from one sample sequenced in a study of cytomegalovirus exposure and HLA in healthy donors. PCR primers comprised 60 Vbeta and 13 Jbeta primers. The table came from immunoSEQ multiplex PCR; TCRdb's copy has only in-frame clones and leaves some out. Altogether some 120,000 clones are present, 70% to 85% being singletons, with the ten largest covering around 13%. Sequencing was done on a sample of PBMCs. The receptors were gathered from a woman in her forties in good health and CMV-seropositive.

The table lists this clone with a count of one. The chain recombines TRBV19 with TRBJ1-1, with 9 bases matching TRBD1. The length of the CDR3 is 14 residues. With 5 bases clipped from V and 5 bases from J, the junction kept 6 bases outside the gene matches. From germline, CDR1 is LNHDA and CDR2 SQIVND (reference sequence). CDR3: CASSSGTGITEAFF. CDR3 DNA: TGTGCCAGTAGTTCCGGGACAGGGATTACTGAAGCTTTCTTT.

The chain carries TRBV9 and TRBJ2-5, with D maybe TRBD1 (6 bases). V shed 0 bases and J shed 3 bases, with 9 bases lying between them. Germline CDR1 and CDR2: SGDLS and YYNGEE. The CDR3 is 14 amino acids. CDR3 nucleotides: TGTGCCAGCAGCGTAGGTCAGGGGAAAGAGACCCAGTACTTC. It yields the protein CASSVGQGKETQYF.

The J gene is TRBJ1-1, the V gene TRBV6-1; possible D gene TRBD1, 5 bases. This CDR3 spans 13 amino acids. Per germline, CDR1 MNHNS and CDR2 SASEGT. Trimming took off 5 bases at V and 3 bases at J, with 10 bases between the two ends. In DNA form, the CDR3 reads TGTGCCAGCAGTAAAACCAGGGACACTGAAGCTTTCTTT. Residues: CASSKTRDTEAFF.

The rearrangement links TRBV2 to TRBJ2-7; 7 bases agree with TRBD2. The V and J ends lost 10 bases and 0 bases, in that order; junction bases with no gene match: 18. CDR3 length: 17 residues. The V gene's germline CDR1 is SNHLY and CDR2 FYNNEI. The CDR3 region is CATFGTLKRDFSYEQYF. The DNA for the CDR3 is TGTGCCACCTTCGGGACCCTGAAGCGGGACTTCTCCTACGAGCAGTACTTC. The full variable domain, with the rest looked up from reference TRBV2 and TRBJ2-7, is EPEVTQTPSHQVTQMGQEVILRCVPISNHLYFYWYRQILGQKVEFLVSFYNNEISEKSEIFDDQFSVERPDGSNFTLKIRSTKLEDSAMYFCATFGTLKRDFSYEQYFGPGTRLTVT.

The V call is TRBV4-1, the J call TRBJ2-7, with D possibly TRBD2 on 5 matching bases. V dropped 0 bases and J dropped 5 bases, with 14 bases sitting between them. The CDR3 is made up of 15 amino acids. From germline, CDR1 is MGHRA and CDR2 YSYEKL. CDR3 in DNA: TGCGCCAGCAGCCAAGACTCCCTAGGAGCGGACGAGCAGTACTTC. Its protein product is CASSQDSLGADEQYF.

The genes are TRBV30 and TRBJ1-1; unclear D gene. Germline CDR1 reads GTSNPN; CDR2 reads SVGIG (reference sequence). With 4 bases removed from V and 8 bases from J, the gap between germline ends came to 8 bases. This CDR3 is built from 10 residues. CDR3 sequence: CAWMGREAFF. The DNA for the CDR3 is TGTGCCTGGATGGGCCGGGAAGCTTTCTTT.

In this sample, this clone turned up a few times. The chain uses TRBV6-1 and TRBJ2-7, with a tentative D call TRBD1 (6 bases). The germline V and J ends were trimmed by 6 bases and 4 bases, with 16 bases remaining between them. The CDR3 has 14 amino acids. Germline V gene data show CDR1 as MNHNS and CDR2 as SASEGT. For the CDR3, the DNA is TGTGCCAGCAGCCCTAGTTTCCAGGGGTACGAGCAGTACTTC. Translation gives CASSPSFQGYEQYF.

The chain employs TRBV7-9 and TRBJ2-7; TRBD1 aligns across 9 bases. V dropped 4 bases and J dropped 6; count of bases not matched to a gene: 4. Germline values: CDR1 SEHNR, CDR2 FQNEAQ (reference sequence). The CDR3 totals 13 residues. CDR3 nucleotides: TGTGCCAGCAGCTCCACAGGGGGCAGCGAGCAGTACTTC. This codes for CASSSTGGSEQYF.

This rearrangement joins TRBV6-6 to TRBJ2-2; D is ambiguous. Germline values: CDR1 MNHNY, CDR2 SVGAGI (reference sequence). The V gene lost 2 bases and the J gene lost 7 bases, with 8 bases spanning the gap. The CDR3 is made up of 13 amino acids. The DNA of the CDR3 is TGTGCCAGCAGTTACCCACAGAACGGGGAGCTGTTTTTT. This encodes CASSYPQNGELFF.

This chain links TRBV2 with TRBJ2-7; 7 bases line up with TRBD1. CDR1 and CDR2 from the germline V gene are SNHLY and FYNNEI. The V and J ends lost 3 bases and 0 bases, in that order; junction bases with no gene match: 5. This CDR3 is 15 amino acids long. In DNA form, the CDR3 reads TGTGCCAGCAGTGACCGCTGGGACAGCTCCTACGAGCAGTACTTC. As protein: CASSDRWDSSYEQYF. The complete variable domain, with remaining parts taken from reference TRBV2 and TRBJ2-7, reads EPEVTQTPSHQVTQMGQEVILRCVPISNHLYFYWYRQILGQKVEFLVSFYNNEISEKSEIFDDQFSVERPDGSNFTLKIRSTKLEDSAMYFCASSDRWDSSYEQYFGPGTRLTVT.

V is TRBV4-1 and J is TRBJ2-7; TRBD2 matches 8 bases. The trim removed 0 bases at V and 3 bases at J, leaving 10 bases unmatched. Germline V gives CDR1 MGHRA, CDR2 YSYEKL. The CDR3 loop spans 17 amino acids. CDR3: CASSQERALAEFYEQYF. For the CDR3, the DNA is TGCGCCAGCAGCCAAGAAAGGGCACTAGCGGAGTTCTACGAGCAGTACTTC.

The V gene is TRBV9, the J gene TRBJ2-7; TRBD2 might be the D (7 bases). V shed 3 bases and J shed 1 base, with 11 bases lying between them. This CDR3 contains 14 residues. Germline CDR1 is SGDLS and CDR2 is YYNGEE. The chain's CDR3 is CASSEGGSSYEQYF. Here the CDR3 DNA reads TGTGCCAGCAGCGAGGGGGGGAGTTCCTACGAGCAGTACTTC.

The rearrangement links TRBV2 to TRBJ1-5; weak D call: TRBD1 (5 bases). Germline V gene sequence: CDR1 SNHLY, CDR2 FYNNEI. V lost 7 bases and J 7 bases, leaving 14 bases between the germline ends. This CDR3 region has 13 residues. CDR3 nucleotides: TGTGCCAGCAACCTACAGGTTGACCAGCCCCAGCATTTT. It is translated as CASNLQVDQPQHF.

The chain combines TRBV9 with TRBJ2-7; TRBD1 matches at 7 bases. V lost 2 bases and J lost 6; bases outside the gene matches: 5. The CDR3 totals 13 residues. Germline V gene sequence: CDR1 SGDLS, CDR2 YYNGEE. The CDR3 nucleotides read TGTGCCAGCAGCGTGGCGAACAGGGGCGAGCAGTACTTC. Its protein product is CASSVANRGEQYF.

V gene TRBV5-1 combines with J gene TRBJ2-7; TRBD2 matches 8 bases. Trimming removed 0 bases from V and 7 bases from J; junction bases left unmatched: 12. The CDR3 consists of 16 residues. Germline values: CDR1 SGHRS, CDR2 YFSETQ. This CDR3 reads CASSLGHGRAVGEQYF. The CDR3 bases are TGCGCCAGCAGCTTGGGCCACGGGAGGGCGGTTGGGGAGCAGTACTTC.

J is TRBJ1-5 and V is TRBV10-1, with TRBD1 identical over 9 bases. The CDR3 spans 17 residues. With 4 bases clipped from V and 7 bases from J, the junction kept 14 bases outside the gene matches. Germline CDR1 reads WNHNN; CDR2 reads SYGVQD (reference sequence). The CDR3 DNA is TGCGCCAGCAGTGGGGCCGGAGGACAGGGGAGGTGGCAGCCCCAGCATTTT. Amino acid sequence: CASSGAGGQGRWQPQHF.

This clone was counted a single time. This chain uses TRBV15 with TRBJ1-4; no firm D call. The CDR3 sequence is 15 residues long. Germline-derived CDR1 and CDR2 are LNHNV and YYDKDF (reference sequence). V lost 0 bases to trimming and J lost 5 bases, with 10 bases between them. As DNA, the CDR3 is TGTGCCACCAGCAGAGATCCGATGCTAAATGAAAAACTGTTTTTT. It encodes CATSRDPMLNEKLFF.

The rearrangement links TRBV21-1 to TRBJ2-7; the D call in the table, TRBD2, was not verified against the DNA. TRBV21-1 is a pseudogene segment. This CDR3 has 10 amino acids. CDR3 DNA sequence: TGTGCCAGCAGCACTCTAGAGCAGTACTTC. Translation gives CASSTLEQYF.

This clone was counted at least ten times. In nucleotides, the CDR3 is TGTGCCAGCAGCCTAAAGGGGGCAGGAAACGAGCAGTACTTC. It specifies CASSLKGAGNEQYF. The chain recombines TRBV7-3 with TRBJ2-7, with 7 bases that match TRBD1. The CDR3 runs to 14 residues. CDR1 is SGHTA and CDR2 is FQGTGA in the germline V gene. After removal of 5 bases from V and 5 bases from J, the junction contained 9 bases not matched to a gene.

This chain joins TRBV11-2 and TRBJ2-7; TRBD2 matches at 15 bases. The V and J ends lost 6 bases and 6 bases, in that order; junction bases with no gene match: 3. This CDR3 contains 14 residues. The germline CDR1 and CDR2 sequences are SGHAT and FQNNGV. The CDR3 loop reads CASRGLAGGVEQYF. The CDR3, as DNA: TGTGCCAGCAGGGGACTAGCGGGAGGAGTCGAGCAGTACTTC.